This T cell receptor (beta chain) was identified in a study of shared clonotypes between healthy human individuals. Only in-frame clones appear in the TCRdb table, and some are missing; sequencing was by immunoSEQ multiplex PCR. The sample carries more than 2 million clones, around 95% recorded once. Trimming at V came to 5 bases and at J to 7 bases, leaving 5 bases not matched to a gene. Germline V gene data show CDR1 as SEHNR and CDR2 as FQNEAQ (reference sequence). This CDR3 spans 15 amino acids. Specimen: naive CD4+ T cells sorted from blood. Indicated subset: CD45RA+ positively selected. The TCR originated in a man in his late teens or twenties in good health. V and J are TRBV7-9 and TRBJ2-1; 13 nucleotides agree with TRBD2. CDR3 DNA: TGTGCCAGCAGCGTCGGACTAGCGGGAGAAAATGAGCAGTTCTTC. Protein sequence: CASSVGLAGENEQFF.